The sequence of this TCR beta chain was determined in a study of shared clonotypes between healthy human individuals. Clones were read by immunoSEQ multiplex PCR, and TCRdb kept only the in-frame ones, dropping some. The repertoire includes roughly 2.1 million clones, about 92% of them detected once, and more than 1.5% sits in the top ten. The naive CD8 population came from CD45RO-negative cells selected for CCR7, without terminally differentiated effector memory CD45RA+ cells. Recent vaccinations or acute infections were absent in the healthy HIV-negative adult donors. Concerning this clone itself: What it binds is unknown.

The CDR3 consists of 15 residues. The V gene's germline CDR1 is SGDLS and CDR2 YYNGEE. The V segment lost 2 bases and the J segment 5 bases; nucleotides outside the gene matches: 10. Whole-study results and caveats: Generation of non-shared clonotypes was less probable than generation of clonotypes shared by all four donors. What naive subsets generally showed was a larger estimated richness than memory subsets showed.

The chain carries TRBV9 and TRBJ2-7; 7 nucleotides agree with TRBD2. The receptor's source is a man aged 18 to 30 in good health. Some clones in this sample may be carry-over from other donors' samples. The sequencing input was naive CD8+ T cells from PBMCs. The CDR3 bases are TGTGCCAGCAGCGTTGCGGGAGCTATTTGGGACGAGCAGTACTTC. Protein: CASSVAGAIWDEQYF.